A single sample is the source of the 19 T cell receptor beta chains below, sequenced in a study of CXCR3-negative and CXCR3-positive naive CD8 T cells. General study findings and limits: CXCR3-expressing naive cells carried TRB CDR3s more hydrophobic than those of CXCR3-negative naive cells.

These receptors are not linked to any known antigen. The libraries of TRB cDNA were constructed through 5' RACE using UMI labels. TCRdb reprocessed the 5' RACE reads and reports one entry per CDR3 protein, with no DNA. The specimen's table records about 89,000 distinct CDR3 sequences. Sequenced sample: naive CXCR3+ CD8+ T cells from blood. Subset defined: CD45RO-CCR7+CD27+CD95- naive CD8+ T cells expressing CXCR3 (TNR3+). The receptors were sampled from a human donor in good health. Some clones in this sample may be carry-over from other donors' samples.

The chain combines TRBV15 with TRBJ2-1; without DNA, the TCRdb call of TRBD1 cannot be checked. There are 16 residues in the CDR3. CDR1 and CDR2 from the germline V gene are LNHNV and YYDKDF (reference sequence). CDR3 protein: CATSRTSGSQGDEQFF.

The chain is built from TRBV6-4 and TRBJ2-1; the TCRdb D gene call, TRBD2, has no DNA to confirm it. From germline, CDR1 is MRHNA and CDR2 SNTAGT. The CDR3 length is 15 residues. The CDR3 loop is CASSDPGLASNEQFF.

This chain joins TRBV15 and TRBJ1-1. Germline lookup yields CDR1 LNHNV and CDR2 YYDKDF (reference sequence). The CDR3 is 14 residues long. CDR3 amino acids: CATSRVTDNTEAFF.

This chain uses TRBV27 with TRBJ2-7. Germline V gene sequence: CDR1 MNHEY, CDR2 SMNVEV (reference sequence). CDR3 length: 13 residues. CDR3 protein: CASSFKQSYEQYF.

The rearrangement links TRBV7-9 to TRBJ1-4. The CDR3 covers 15 residues. Germline CDR1 and CDR2: SEHNR and FQNEAQ (reference sequence). CDR3 sequence reads: CASSLGVAINEKLFF.

The chain has TRBV28 and TRBJ2-7. CDR1 MDHEN and CDR2 SYDVKM come from the germline V gene. The CDR3 sequence is 12 residues long. The CDR3 loop reads CASSFTSYEQYF. The variable domain in full, completed from reference TRBV28 and TRBJ2-7, reads DVKVTQSSRYLVKRTGEKVFLECVQDMDHENMFWYRQDPGLGLRLIYFSYDVKMKEKGDIPEGYSVSREKKERFSLILESASTNQTSMYLCASSFTSYEQYFGPGTRLTVT.

This CDR3 is CASRIANTEAFF. The V call is TRBV5-1, the J call TRBJ1-1. Germline loops: CDR1 SGHRS, CDR2 YFSETQ. The length of the CDR3 is 12 residues.

The V and J genes are TRBV5-1 and TRBJ2-7; no DNA is available, so the TRBD1 call from TCRdb remains unchecked. Per germline, CDR1 SGHRS and CDR2 YFSETQ. There are 14 residues in the CDR3. CDR3 residues: CASSQAGEGYEQYF.

This chain's CDR3 is CASSPYLQISGANVLTF. J is TRBJ2-6 and V is TRBV21-1. TRBV21-1 is a known pseudogene. This CDR3 is built from 17 residues.

V is TRBV7-6 and J is TRBJ2-1; checking the TCRdb D call of TRBD2 is not possible without DNA. Germline CDR1 reads SGHVS; CDR2 reads FNYEAQ. This CDR3 contains 17 residues. The CDR3 sequence is CASSLVVREGAFNEQFF.

The chain is built from TRBV5-1 and TRBJ2-7. In germline, CDR1 is SGHRS, CDR2 YFSETQ. This CDR3 has 13 amino acids. Here the CDR3 reads CASSADSTYEQYF.

The rearrangement joins TRBV20-1 to TRBJ2-1; TCRdb lists TRBD1, though no DNA is available to test this call. Germline lookup yields CDR1 DFQATT and CDR2 SNEGSKA (reference sequence). The CDR3 is made up of 14 amino acids. CDR3 in amino acids: CSARGQGEVAEQFF.

The chain has TRBV20-1 and TRBJ2-7; TCRdb selects TRBD2, and the lack of DNA leaves this call unchecked. CDR1 is DFQATT and CDR2 is SNEGSKA in the germline V gene (reference sequence). The CDR3 consists of 15 residues. CDR3 amino acids: CSAGPLSGRRNEQYF.

This chain's CDR3 is CASSPRGVAETQYF. This sequence joins TRBV7-7 and TRBJ2-5; TCRdb outputs TRBD2, but without DNA this stays unchecked. The CDR3 spans 14 residues. Germline CDR1 SSHAT, CDR2 FNYEAQ (reference sequence).

V gene TRBV29-1 combines with J gene TRBJ1-5; the TRBD1 assignment by TCRdb is unverifiable without DNA. This CDR3 is built from 15 residues. The germline V gene has CDR1 SQVTM and CDR2 ANQGSEA. Here the CDR3 reads CSVVFGTHGNQPQHF.

The chain links TRBV11-3 to TRBJ2-5; TCRdb designates TRBD1, a call that cannot be tested without DNA. The CDR3 length is 13 residues. Germline V gene lookup returns CDR1 SGHNT and CDR2 YENEEA. The CDR3: CASSPRMGQTQYF.

V gene TRBV12-3 or TRBV12-4 combines with J gene TRBJ2-1; TCRdb's assignment of TRBD1 cannot be checked, as there is no DNA. The CDR3 runs to 14 residues. The CDR3 loop is CASSARTGANEQFF.

The chain joins TRBV6-5 to TRBJ2-7; TCRdb's D call, TRBD2, is unchecked because there is no DNA. This CDR3 comprises 14 residues. CDR1 and CDR2 (germline): MNHEY, SVGAGI. CDR3 sequence: CASSTWRDRYEQYF.

The gene calls are TRBV29-1 and TRBJ2-2; lacking DNA, the TRBD1 call made by TCRdb goes unchecked. The CDR3 runs 13 residues. Looked up from germline, CDR1 is SQVTM and CDR2 is ANQGSEA. The CDR3: CSVELRGSGELFF.